Listed below are T cell receptor beta chains from one sample, sequenced in a study of cytomegalovirus exposure and HLA in healthy donors. Repertoires were generated with immunoSEQ multiplex PCR, while TCRdb's copy carries only in-frame clones and drops some. Here the sample spans about 240,000 clones, around 86% being singletons. The sequenced sample was PBMCs. All receptors derive from a woman aged 25 to 45 in good health and CMV-seropositive. CDR3s include the opening cysteine and the closing phenylalanine or tryptophan. A D gene is named only where the DNA matches it firmly. Not all rows give a size; the values are once, few, many and, for expanded clones, a class.

>14|TRBJ2-3|TRBV2|-|-
CASSESRSADTQYF
TGTGCCAGCAGTGAATCCAGGTCCGCCGATACGCAGTATTTT
>19|TRBJ2-5|TRBV19|TRBD1|once
CASSIDDGQDPTMEETQYF
TGTGCCAGTAGTATAGATGATGGACAGGACCCTACAATGGAAGAGACCCAGTACTTC
>15|TRBJ1-4|TRBV27|-|-
CASSLSVTPGEKLFF
TGTGCCAGCAGTTTATCTGTGACCCCGGGAGAAAAACTGTTTTTT
>16|TRBJ2-7|TRBV7-8|-|-
CASSRGRPTVQYEQYF
TGTGCCAGCAGCCGAGGCCGGCCGACTGTTCAGTACGAGCAGTACTTC
>15|TRBJ2-3|TRBV7-9|TRBD2|-
CASSRSGLSTDTQYF
TGTGCCAGCAGCCGTAGCGGGCTCAGCACAGATACGCAGTATTTT
>13|TRBJ1-2|TRBV7-3|-|once
CASSQNQVYGYTF
TGTGCCAGCAGCCAAAATCAGGTCTATGGCTACACCTTC
>14|TRBJ2-7|TRBV27|-|-
CASSFRENSYEQYF
TGTGCCAGCAGTTTCCGGGAGAACTCCTACGAGCAGTACTTC
>12|TRBJ1-1|TRBV28|-|-
CASRLRESEAFF
TGTGCCAGCAGACTCAGGGAATCTGAAGCTTTCTTT
>15|TRBJ2-5|TRBV6-5|-|-
CASSYGWQGLETQYF
TGTGCCAGCAGTTACGGGTGGCAGGGGTTAGAGACCCAGTACTTC
>13|TRBJ1-5|TRBV5-4|-|-
CASSLNSDQPQHF
TGTGCCAGCAGCTTGAATAGCGATCAGCCCCAGCATTTT
>14|TRBJ1-4|TRBV5-1|-|-
CASSLDILSEKLFF
TGCGCCAGCAGCTTGGACATATTAAGTGAAAAACTGTTTTTT
>15|TRBJ2-7|TRBV4-2|TRBD2|few
CASSQDRLAGWEQYF
TGTGCCAGCAGCCAAGATCGGCTAGCGGGTTGGGAGCAGTACTTC
>13|TRBJ1-1|TRBV15|-|many
CATSRDAGGKAFF
TGTGCCACCAGCAGAGATGCGGGGGGAAAAGCTTTCTTT
>13|TRBJ1-5|TRBV6-5|TRBD1|few
CASSKGASQPQHF
TGTGCCAGCAGCAAGGGGGCTAGTCAGCCCCAGCATTTT
>14|TRBJ1-2|TRBV2|-|-
CASTGVASNYGYTF
TGTGCCAGCACCGGAGTGGCCAGTAACTATGGCTACACCTTC
>13|TRBJ1-1|TRBV27|-|-
CASSMGGNTEAFF
TGTGCCAGCAGTATGGGGGGGAACACTGAAGCTTTCTTT
>15|TRBJ2-5|TRBV10-3|-|-
CASGGQGNPLETQYF
TGTGCCTCAGGAGGTCAGGGGAACCCCTTAGAGACCCAGTACTTC
>18|TRBJ2-3|TRBV11-3|TRBD2|-
CASSLDTWREGETDTQYF
TGTGCCAGCAGCTTGGACACTTGGCGGGAGGGAGAGACAGATACGCAGTATTTT
>17|TRBJ2-7|TRBV7-2|TRBD2|once
CASSLVWSSGSLYEQYF
TGTGCCAGCAGCTTAGTCTGGTCTAGCGGGAGTCTATATGAGCAGTACTTC
>13|TRBJ2-5|TRBV7-9|-|few
CASSRTSLETQYF
TGTGCCAGCAGCCGAACTAGCCTAGAGACCCAGTACTTC
>15|TRBJ1-4|TRBV29-1|TRBD1|-
CSVSFLGQGGEKLFF
TGCAGCGTCTCTTTCTTAGGACAGGGGGGAGAAAAACTGTTTTTT
>10|TRBJ2-1|TRBV29-1|-|-
CSVRNNEQFF
TGCAGCGTCAGAAACAATGAGCAGTTCTTC
>15|TRBJ1-5|TRBV4-1|TRBD1|-
CASSPYTGANQPQHF
TGCGCCAGCAGCCCATATACAGGGGCAAATCAGCCCCAGCATTTT
>15|TRBJ2-7|TRBV11-2|TRBD2|few
CASSLAPSGSYEQYF
TGTGCCAGCAGCTTAGCACCTAGCGGGAGCTACGAGCAGTACTTC
>14|TRBJ1-1|TRBV19|TRBD1|-
CASARTGSNTEAFF
TGTGCCAGTGCTCGGACAGGGTCGAACACTGAAGCTTTCTTT
>16|TRBJ2-2|TRBV5-1|TRBD1|-
CASSQDRGAVTGELFF
TGCGCCAGCAGCCAAGACAGGGGAGCAGTAACCGGGGAGCTGTTTTTT
>13|TRBJ2-1|TRBV7-3|TRBD2|once
CASSFSGSYEQFF
TGTGCCAGCAGCTTTAGCGGGAGTTATGAGCAGTTCTTC
>14|TRBJ2-1|TRBV6-5|-|-
CASSYERGHNEQFF
TGTGCCAGCAGTTACGAGAGAGGCCACAATGAGCAGTTCTTC
>15|TRBJ1-5|TRBV6-6|-|few
CASLMQLTENQPQHF
TGTGCCAGTTTAATGCAGCTGACAGAGAATCAGCCCCAGCATTTT
>15|TRBJ2-7|TRBV27|TRBD1|-
CASSRQGESSYEQYF
TGTGCCAGCAGTCGACAGGGGGAGAGTTCCTACGAGCAGTACTTC
>13|TRBJ1-2|TRBV29-1|TRBD1|-
CSVWAGTDYGYTF
TGCAGCGTATGGGCCGGGACAGACTATGGCTACACCTTC
>17|TRBJ2-7|TRBV4-2|-|-
CASSQVVGAGESYEQYF
TGTGCCAGCAGCCAAGTTGTGGGGGCGGGAGAGTCCTACGAGCAGTACTTC
>17|TRBJ2-3|TRBV11-3|-|-
CASSRGAGAPSTDTQYF
TGTGCCAGCAGTCGCGGAGCCGGAGCCCCCAGCACAGATACGCAGTATTTT
>15|TRBJ1-1|TRBV27|-|once
CASSLSGWEGAEAFF
TGTGCCAGCAGTTTATCAGGATGGGAAGGGGCTGAAGCTTTCTTT
>13|TRBJ2-5|TRBV2|TRBD1|-
CASSDRGQETQYF
TGTGCCAGCAGTGACAGGGGGCAGGAGACCCAGTACTTC
>15|TRBJ1-1|TRBV5-1|TRBD1|-
CASSSGQGLNTEAFF
TGCGCCAGCAGCTCAGGACAGGGACTGAACACTGAAGCTTTCTTT
>18|TRBJ2-1|TRBV11-2|TRBD2|-
CASSPRTSGVAARNEQFF
TGTGCCAGCAGCCCCCGGACTAGCGGGGTAGCGGCGAGGAATGAGCAGTTCTTC
>16|TRBJ2-7|TRBV5-1|TRBD2|-
CASSLGSGGGSYEQYF
TGCGCCAGCAGCTTGGGTTCCGGGGGGGGCTCCTACGAGCAGTACTTC
>14|TRBJ2-2|TRBV6-4|-|-
CASSDRGNTGELFF
TGTGCCAGCAGTGATCGCGGGAACACCGGGGAGCTGTTTTTT
>17|TRBJ2-1|TRBV5-1|TRBD2|-
CASSSGTSGISYNEQFF
TGCGCCAGCAGCTCCGGGACTAGCGGGATCTCCTACAATGAGCAGTTCTTC
>15|TRBJ2-7|TRBV5-5|-|-
CASSLAAGPFYEQYF
TGTGCCAGCAGCTTGGCAGCAGGTCCCTTTTACGAGCAGTACTTC
>13|TRBJ1-2|TRBV10-3|-|-
CAISEQQGHGYTF
TGTGCCATCAGTGAGCAACAGGGACATGGCTACACCTTC
>12|TRBJ1-1|TRBV29-1|-|-
CSAGGIRTEAFF
TGCAGCGCCGGAGGGATTCGCACTGAAGCTTTCTTT
>15|TRBJ1-5|TRBV28|-|once
CASLAPIVPNQPQHF
TGTGCCAGCCTAGCCCCGATCGTGCCTAATCAGCCCCAGCATTTT
>13|TRBJ1-2|TRBV5-6|-|-
CASSSRETYGYTF
TGTGCCAGCAGCTCACGCGAAACCTATGGCTACACCTTC